This TCR beta chain was documented in a study of cytotoxic CD8 clonotypes in ibrutinib-treated CLL. Study-wide context: Of the patients, 10 to 12 were relapsed/refractory, about 16 treatment-naive and approximately 18 IGHV unmutated. Whole-study findings and limits: Baseline clonality exceeded age-matched healthy donors and tracked circulating CD8+ T-cell counts. Clonality rose at ibrutinib response, held steady in sustained remission, and fell toward baseline at progression.

The CDR3 is 16 amino acids. CDR1 and CDR2 (germline): MDHEN, SYDVKM. Sequencing was performed with immunoSEQ multiplex PCR; in TCRdb, only in-frame clones are kept and a portion is missing. The sample comprises over 15,000 clones, around 85% of which are singletons, and roughly 5.8% rests with the top ten. On this clone itself: Its specificity is unknown. A junction boundary mismatches the germline segment, possibly from a read error.

This specimen was PBMCs, taken before ibrutinib treatment. The receptor comes from a human donor with chronic lymphocytic leukemia. This rearrangement joins TRBV28 to TRBJ2-7, with 11 bases identical to TRBD1. The CDR3 DNA is TGTGCCAGCAGTTTGTGGGGGGACAGGGGGATGTACGGGCAGTACTTC. As protein: CASSLWGDRGMYGQYF.